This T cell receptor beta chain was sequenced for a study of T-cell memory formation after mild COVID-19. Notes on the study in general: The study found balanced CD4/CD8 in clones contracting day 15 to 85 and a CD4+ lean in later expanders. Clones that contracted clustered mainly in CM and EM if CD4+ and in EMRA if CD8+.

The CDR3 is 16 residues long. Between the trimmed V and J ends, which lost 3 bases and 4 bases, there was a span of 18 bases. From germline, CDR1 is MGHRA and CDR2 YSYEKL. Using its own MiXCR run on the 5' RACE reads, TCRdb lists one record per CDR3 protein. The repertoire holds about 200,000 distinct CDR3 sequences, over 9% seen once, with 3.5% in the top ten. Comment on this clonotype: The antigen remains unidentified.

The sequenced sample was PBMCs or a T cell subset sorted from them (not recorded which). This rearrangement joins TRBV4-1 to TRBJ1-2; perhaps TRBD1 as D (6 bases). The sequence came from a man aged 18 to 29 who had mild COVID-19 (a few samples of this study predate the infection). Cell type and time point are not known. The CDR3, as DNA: TGCGCCAGCAGCCATCTCGGCCGGGACAAGGTCTATGGCTACACCTTC. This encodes CASSHLGRDKVYGYTF.